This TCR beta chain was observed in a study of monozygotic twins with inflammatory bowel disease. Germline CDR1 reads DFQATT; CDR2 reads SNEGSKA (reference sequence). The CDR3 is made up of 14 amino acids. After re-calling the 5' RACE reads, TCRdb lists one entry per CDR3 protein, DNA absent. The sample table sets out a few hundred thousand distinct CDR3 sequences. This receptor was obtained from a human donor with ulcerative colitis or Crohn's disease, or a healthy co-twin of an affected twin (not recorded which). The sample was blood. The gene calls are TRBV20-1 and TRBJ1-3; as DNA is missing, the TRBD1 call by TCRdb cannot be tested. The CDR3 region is CSAPVGGIGNTIYF.